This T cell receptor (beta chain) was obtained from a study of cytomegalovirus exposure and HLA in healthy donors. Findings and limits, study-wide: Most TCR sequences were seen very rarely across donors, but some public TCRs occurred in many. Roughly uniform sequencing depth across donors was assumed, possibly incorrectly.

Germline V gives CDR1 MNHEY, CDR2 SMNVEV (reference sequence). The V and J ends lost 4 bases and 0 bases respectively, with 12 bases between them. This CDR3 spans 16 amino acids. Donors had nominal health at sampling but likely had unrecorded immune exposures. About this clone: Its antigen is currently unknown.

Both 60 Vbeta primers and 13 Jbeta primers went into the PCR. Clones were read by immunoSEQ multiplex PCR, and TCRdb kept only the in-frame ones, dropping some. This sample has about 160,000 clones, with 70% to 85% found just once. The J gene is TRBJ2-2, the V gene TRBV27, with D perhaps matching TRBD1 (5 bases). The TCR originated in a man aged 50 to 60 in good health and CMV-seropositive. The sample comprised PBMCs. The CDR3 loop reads CASSSPGPTNTGELFF. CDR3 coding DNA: TGTGCCAGCAGTTCGCCAGGGCCAACGAACACCGGGGAGCTGTTTTTT.